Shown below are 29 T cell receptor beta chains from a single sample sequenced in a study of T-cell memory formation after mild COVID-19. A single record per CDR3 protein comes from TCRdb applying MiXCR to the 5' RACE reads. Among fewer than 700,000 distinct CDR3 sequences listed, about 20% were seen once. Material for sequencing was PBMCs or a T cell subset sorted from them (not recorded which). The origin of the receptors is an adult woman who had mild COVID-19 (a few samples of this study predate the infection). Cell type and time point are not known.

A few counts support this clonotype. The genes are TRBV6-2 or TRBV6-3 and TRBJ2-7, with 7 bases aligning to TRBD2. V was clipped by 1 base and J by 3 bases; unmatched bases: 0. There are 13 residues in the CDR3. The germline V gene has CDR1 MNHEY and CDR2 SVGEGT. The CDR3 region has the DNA TGTGCCAGCAGTTACTGGACTAGCTACGAGCAGTACTTC. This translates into CASSYWTSYEQYF.

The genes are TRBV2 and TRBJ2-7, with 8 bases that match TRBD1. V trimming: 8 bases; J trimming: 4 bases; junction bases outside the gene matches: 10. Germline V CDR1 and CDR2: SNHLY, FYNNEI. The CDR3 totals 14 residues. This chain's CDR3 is CASRAGQGPYEQYF. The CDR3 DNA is TGTGCCAGCCGAGCCGGACAGGGCCCATACGAGCAGTACTTC.

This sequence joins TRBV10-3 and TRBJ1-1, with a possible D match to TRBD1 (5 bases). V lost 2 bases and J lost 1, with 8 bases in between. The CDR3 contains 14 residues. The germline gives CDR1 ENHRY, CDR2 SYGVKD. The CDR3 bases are TGTGCCATCAGTGAGCATGGGGGGAACACTGAAGCTTTCTTT. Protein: CAISEHGGNTEAFF.

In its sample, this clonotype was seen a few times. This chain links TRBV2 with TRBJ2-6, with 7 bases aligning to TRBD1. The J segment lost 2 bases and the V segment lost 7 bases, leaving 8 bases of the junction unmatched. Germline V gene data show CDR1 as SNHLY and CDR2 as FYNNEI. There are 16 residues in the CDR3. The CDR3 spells CASNLRGLAGANVLTF. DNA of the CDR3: TGTGCCAGCAATTTGAGGGGGCTGGCTGGGGCCAACGTCCTGACTTTC.

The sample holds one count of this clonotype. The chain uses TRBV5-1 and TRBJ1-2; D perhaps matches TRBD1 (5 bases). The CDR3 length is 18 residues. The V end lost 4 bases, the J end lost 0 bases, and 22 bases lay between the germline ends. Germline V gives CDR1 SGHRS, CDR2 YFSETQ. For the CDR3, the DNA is TGCGCCAGCAGCCCCCGGGGGTCTACAGGAGGACCTAACTATGGCTACACCTTC. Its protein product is CASSPRGSTGGPNYGYTF.

Here the CDR3 reads CSVVGTDNEQFF. Written as DNA, the CDR3 is TGCAGCGTTGTAGGGACTGACAATGAGCAGTTCTTC. This sequence joins TRBV29-1 and TRBJ2-1; maybe TRBD2 (6 bases). This CDR3 is 12 amino acids long. The V gene lost 4 bases and the J gene lost 5 bases, with 9 bases spanning the gap. Germline values: CDR1 SQVTM, CDR2 ANQGSEA.

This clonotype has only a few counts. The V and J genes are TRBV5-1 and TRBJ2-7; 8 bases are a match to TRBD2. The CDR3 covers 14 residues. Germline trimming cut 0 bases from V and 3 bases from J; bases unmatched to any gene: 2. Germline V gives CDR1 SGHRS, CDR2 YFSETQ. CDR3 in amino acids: CASSLGLANYEQYF. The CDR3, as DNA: TGCGCCAGCAGCTTGGGACTAGCGAACTACGAGCAGTACTTC.

CDR3 residues: CAWGRSGVTGTQYF. In DNA form, the CDR3 reads TGTGCCTGGGGACGGAGCGGGGTTACGGGCACGCAGTATTTT. The chain couples TRBV30 to TRBJ2-3; 7 positions agree with TRBD2. CDR1 is GTSNPN, CDR2 SVGIG, per germline (reference sequence). The CDR3 runs 14 residues. The V segment lost 5 bases and the J segment 9 bases; nucleotides outside the gene matches: 14. The whole variable domain, remainder taken from reference TRBV30 and TRBJ2-3, is SQTIHQWPATLVQPVGSPLSLECTVEGTSNPNLYWYRQAAGRGLQLLFYSVGIGQISSEVPQNLSASRPQDRQFILSSKKLLLSDSGFYLCAWGRSGVTGTQYFGPGTRLTVL.

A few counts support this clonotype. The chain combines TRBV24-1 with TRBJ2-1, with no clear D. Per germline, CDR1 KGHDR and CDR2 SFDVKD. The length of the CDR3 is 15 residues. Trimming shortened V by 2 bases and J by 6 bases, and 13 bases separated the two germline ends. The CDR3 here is CATSDSRLVSNEQFF. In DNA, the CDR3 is TGTGCCACCAGTGATTCTAGACTCGTCTCCAATGAGCAGTTCTTC.

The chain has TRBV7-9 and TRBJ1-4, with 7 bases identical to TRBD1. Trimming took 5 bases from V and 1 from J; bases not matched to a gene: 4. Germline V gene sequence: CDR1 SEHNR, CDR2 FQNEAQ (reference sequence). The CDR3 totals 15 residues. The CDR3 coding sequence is TGTGCCAGCAGCGTAAGACAGGGAACTAATGAAAAACTGTTTTTT. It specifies CASSVRQGTNEKLFF.

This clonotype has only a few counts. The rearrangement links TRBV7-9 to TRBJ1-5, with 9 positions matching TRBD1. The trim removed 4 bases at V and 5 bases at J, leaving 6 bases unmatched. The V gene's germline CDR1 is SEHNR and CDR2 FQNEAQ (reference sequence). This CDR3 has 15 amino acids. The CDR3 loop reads CASSSSRDRDQPQHF. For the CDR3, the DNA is TGTGCCAGCAGCTCCTCCCGGGACAGGGATCAGCCCCAGCATTTT. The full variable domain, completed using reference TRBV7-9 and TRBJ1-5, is DTGVSQNPRHKITKRGQNVTFRCDPISEHNRLYWYRQTLGQGPEFLTYFQNEAQLEKSRLLSDRFSAERPKGSFSTLEIQRTEQGDSAMYLCASSSSRDRDQPQHFGDGTRLSIL.

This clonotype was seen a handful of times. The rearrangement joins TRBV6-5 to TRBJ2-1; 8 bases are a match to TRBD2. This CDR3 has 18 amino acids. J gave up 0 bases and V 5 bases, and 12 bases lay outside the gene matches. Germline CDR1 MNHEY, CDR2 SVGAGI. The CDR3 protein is CASSPRFSGASSYNEQFF. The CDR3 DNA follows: TGTGCCAGCAGTCCCCGTTTTAGCGGGGCCAGCTCCTACAATGAGCAGTTCTTC.

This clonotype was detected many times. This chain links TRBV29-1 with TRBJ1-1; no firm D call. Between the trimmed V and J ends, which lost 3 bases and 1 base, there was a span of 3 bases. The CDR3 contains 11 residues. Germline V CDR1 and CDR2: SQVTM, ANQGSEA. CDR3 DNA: TGCAGCGTTGAGCGGAACACTGAAGCTTTCTTT. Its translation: CSVERNTEAFF.

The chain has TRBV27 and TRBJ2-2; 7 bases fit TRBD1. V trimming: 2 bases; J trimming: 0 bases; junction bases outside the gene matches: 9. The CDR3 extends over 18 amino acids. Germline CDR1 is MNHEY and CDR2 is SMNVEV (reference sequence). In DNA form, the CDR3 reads TGTGCCAGCAGTTTAGGGGCAGGGGGATCCGCGAACACCGGGGAGCTGTTTTTT. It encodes CASSLGAGGSANTGELFF.

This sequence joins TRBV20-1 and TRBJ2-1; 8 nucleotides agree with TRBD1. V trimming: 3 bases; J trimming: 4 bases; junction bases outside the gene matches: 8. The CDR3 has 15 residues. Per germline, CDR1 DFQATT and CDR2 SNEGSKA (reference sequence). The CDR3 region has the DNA TGCAGTGCTAGCGGACAGGGTGCGTTTTACAATGAGCAGTTCTTC. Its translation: CSASGQGAFYNEQFF.

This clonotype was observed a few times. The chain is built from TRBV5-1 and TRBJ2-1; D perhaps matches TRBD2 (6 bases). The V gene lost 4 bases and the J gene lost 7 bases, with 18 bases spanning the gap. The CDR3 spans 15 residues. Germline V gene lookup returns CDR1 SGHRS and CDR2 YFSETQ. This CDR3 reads CASSRGTPSGNEQFF. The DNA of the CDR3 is TGCGCCAGCAGCAGAGGGACTCCCTCTGGGAATGAGCAGTTCTTC.

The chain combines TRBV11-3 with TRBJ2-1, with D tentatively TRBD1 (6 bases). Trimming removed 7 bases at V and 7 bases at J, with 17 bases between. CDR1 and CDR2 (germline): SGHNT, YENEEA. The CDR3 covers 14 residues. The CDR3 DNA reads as TGTGCCAGCAAAGTCACAGGGTCGGTGAATGAGCAGTTCTTC. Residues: CASKVTGSVNEQFF.

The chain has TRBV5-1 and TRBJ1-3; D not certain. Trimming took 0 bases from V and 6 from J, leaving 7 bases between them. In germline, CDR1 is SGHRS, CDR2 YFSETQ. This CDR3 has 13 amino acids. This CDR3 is CASSLEHTNTIYF. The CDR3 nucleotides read TGCGCCAGCAGCTTGGAACACACAAACACCATATATTTT.

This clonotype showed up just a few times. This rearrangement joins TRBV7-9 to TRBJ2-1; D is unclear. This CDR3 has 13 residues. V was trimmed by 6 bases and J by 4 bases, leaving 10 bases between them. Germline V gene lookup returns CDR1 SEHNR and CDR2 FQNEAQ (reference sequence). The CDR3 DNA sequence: TGTGCCAGCAGACCTCCGATATACAATGAGCAGTTCTTC. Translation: CASRPPIYNEQFF.

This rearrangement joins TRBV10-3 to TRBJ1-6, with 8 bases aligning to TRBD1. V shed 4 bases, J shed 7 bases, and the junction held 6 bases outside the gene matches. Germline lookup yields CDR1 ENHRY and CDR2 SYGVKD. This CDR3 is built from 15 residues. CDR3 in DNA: TGTGCCATCAGTGGAGGACAGGGCCAAAATTCACCCCTCCACTTT. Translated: CAISGGQGQNSPLHF.

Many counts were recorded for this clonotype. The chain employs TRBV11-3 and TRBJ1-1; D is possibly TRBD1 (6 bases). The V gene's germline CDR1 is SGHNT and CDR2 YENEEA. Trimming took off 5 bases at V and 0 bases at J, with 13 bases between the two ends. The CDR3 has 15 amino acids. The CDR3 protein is CASSPAGQMNTEAFF. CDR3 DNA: TGTGCCAGCAGCCCGGCGGGACAAATGAACACTGAAGCTTTCTTT.

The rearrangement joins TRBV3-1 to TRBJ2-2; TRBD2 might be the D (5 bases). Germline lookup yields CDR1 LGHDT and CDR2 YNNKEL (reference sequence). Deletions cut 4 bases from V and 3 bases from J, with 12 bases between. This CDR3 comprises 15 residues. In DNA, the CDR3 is TGTGCCAGCAGCCCCCCGAGGGTGGACACCGGGGAGCTGTTTTTT. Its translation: CASSPPRVDTGELFF.

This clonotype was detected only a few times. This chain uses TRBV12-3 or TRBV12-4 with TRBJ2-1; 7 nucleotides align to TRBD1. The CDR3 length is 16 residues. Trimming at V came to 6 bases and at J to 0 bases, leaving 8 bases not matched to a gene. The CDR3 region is CASRTRQGSSYNEQFF. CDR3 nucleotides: TGTGCCAGCAGGACCCGACAGGGCAGCTCCTACAATGAGCAGTTCTTC.

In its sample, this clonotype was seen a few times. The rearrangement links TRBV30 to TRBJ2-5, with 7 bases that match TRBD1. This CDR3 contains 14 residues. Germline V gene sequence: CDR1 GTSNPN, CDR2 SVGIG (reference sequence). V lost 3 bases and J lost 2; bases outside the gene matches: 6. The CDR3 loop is CAWSPGQTQETQYF. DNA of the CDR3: TGTGCCTGGAGCCCGGGACAGACTCAAGAGACCCAGTACTTC.

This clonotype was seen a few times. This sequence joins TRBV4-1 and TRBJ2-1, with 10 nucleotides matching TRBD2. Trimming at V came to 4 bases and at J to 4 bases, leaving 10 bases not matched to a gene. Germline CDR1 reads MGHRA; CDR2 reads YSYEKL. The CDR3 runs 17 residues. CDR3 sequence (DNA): TGCGCCAGCAGCCTAGGAGAAGCGGGGGGGCCTTACAATGAGCAGTTCTTC. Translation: CASSLGEAGGPYNEQFF.

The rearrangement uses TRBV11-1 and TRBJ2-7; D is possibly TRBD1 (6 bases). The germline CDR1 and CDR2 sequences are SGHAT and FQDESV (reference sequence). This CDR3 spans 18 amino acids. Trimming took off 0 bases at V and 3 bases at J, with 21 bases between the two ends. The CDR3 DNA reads TGTGCCAGCAGCTTAGCTATCCCGTCGGGGACATTCTACTACGAGCAGTACTTC. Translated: CASSLAIPSGTFYYEQYF.

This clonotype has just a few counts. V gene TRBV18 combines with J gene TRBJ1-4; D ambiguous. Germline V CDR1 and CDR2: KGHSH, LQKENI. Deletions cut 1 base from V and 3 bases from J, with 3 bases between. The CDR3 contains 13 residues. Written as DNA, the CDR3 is TGTGCCAGCTCACCACAGCCTAATGAAAAACTGTTTTTT. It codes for CASSPQPNEKLFF.

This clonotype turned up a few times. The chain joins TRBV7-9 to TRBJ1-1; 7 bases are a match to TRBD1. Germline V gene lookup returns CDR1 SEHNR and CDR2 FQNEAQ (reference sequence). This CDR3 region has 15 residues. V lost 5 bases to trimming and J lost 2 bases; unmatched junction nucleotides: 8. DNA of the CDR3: TGTGCCAGCAGCCCCCTACAGGGGAAAAACACTGAAGCTTTCTTT. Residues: CASSPLQGKNTEAFF.

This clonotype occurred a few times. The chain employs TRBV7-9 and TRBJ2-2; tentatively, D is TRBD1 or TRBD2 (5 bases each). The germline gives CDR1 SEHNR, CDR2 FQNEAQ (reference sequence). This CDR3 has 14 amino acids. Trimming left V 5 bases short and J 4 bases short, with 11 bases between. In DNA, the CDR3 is TGTGCCAGCAGCACGACAGCGGCCACCGGGGAGCTGTTTTTT. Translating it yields CASSTTAATGELFF.